This paragraph reports one TCR beta chain. Its antigen is undetermined. The PCR had 60 Vbeta and 13 Jbeta primers. Profiled with immunoSEQ multiplex PCR; TCRdb holds only in-frame clones, not every one. The top ten clones hold roughly 3% of a sample with some 130,000 clones, around 70% of them seen once. The junction had 8 bases not matched to a gene; V was cut back by 6 bases and J by 5 bases. The CDR3 runs to 15 residues. Germline V gene sequence: CDR1 WSHSY, CDR2 SAAADI. This record comes from a study of cytomegalovirus exposure and HLA in healthy donors. Overall study results and limits: HLA allele associations emerged for fewer than 20,000 TCR beta sequences in a later analysis, at 0.05 false discovery rate. Clonal expansion, a later analysis showed, was greater in HLA-associated TCR beta chains than in equally common others. In a later analysis, most CMV-associated TCR beta chains appeared HLA-restricted.

Sequenced input: PBMCs. This chain joins TRBV10-2 and TRBJ2-3; TRBD1 matches 10 bases. The sequence was obtained from a man aged 30 to 39 in good health and CMV-seronegative. The CDR3 DNA reads as TGCGCCAGCAGCAGGGACAGGGGTTGGGAAGATACGCAGTATTTT. Translation gives CASSRDRGWEDTQYF.